This T cell receptor (beta chain) originates from a study of shared clonotypes between healthy human individuals. Points from the study as a whole: The generation probabilities recorded for non-shared clonotypes fell below those of clonotypes shared by all four donors. An expected dependence of interdonor clonotype sharing on sequencing depth was noted.

Splitting of CD4+ cells produced CD45RA+ naive and CD45RA-negative memory subsets. A deep-level run was used for the assay. Sequenced by immunoSEQ multiplex PCR; TCRdb stores in-frame clones only, minus some. This sample has roughly 2,500,000 clones, with 93% found just once. Germline V gives CDR1 LNHDA, CDR2 SQIVND (reference sequence). This CDR3 has 13 residues. V was trimmed by 9 bases and J by 14 bases, leaving 23 bases between them. Only one count was recorded for this clone. Its specificity is unknown. The rearrangement links TRBV19 to TRBJ1-3; tentatively, D is TRBD1 (5 bases). The sequence was obtained from a man aged 18-30 years in good health. Some clones in this sample may be carry-over from other donors' samples. Material: naive CD4+ T cells from PBMCs. Noted subset: CD45RA+ positively selected. CDR3 loop: CASHHGGTALLYF. The CDR3 DNA reads as TGTGCCAGCCATCACGGAGGGACGGCGCTTTTATATTTT.